This T cell receptor beta chain was observed in a study of regulatory T cells in long-lasting Graves disease. The study, taken as a whole, reports: Favored usage of TRBV28, TRBJ1-2 and TRBJ2-5 was recorded in persistent disease.

Documented time point: persistent/refractory GD, antithyroid drugs over 5 years with positive TRAb. There was RNA extracted from PBMCs, and the TCR library was made from it. In the case of this clonotype: What it binds is unknown.

Per the germline V gene, CDR1 is DFQATT and CDR2 is SNEGSKA (reference sequence). V was cut by 6 bases and J by 1 base, with 15 bases left in between. The length of the CDR3 is 14 residues. The TCR beta library used iRepertoire HTBI primers with Arm-PCR amplification of CDR3. TCRdb reanalysed the multiplex PCR reads using MiXCR and keeps one entry per CDR3 protein. This sample has more than 650,000 distinct CDR3 sequences, with around 30% found just once. The receptor comes from a female donor with Graves disease. V gene TRBV20-1 combines with J gene TRBJ1-2, with D unresolved. Sequenced here: peripheral blood mononuclear cells (PBMCs), sampled when the disease was refractory, from a patient treated with antithyroid drugs. The CDR3 protein is CSARRQTDNYGYTF. CDR3 coding DNA: TGCAGTGCCCGACGACAAACGGATAACTATGGCTACACCTTC.